The present T cell receptor beta chain was sequenced within a study of cytomegalovirus exposure and HLA in healthy donors. Broader study findings: Later work found that TCR association rates differed between HLA loci; DRB1 had the most and HLA-C the fewest. Later work showed greater clonal expansion in HLA-associated TCR beta chains than in equally common others. Data from an earlier analysis indicated that most TCR beta V segments were productive either about 87% or about 30% of the time.

Researchers ran the PCR with 60 Vbeta and 13 Jbeta primers. Produced via immunoSEQ multiplex PCR; TCRdb's table is partial and in-frame only. The table lists approximately 170,000 clones, 65% to 70% of them singletons. For this clone: The antigen is not known.

This CDR3 is built from 14 residues. Trimming at V came to 3 bases and at J to 5 bases, leaving 5 bases not matched to a gene. Germline values: CDR1 KGHSH, CDR2 LQKENI. The sequence came from a young woman in good health and CMV-seropositive. The sequencing input was PBMCs. J is TRBJ2-3 and V is TRBV18; 7 nucleotides match TRBD2. As DNA, the CDR3 is TGTGCCAGCTCACCTCGGCGGGAGAGAGATACGCAGTATTTT. Residues: CASSPRRERDTQYF.